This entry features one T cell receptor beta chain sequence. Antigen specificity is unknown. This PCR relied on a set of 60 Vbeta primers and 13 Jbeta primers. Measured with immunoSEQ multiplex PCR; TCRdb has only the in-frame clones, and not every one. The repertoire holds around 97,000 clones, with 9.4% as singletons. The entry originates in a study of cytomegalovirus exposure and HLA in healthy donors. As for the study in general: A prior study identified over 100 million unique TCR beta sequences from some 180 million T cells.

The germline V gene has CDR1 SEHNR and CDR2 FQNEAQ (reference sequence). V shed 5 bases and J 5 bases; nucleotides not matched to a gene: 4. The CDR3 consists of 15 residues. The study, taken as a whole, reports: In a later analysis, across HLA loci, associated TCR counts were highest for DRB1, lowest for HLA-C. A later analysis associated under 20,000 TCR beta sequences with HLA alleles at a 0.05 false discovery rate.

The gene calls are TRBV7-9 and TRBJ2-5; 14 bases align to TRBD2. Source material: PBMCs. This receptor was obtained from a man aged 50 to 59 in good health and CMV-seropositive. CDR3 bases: TGTGCCAGCAGCCGAGGACTAGCGGGAGGTGAGACCCAGTACTTC. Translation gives CASSRGLAGGETQYF.